This T cell receptor beta chain came from a study of blood T cell repertoires in COVID-19. Study in general: Italy, Spain and the United States were the sources of the convalescent and acute COVID-19 samples. Sample material is recorded as cDNA or gDNA derived from T cells, B-cell-depleted T cells, or PBMCs.

In the authors' methods: Using reference gene primer amplification, nucleated cell counts were estimated. Generated by immunoSEQ multiplex PCR, the TCRdb table keeps only in-frame clones and is missing some. V and J calls and clone size are copied from that table; D and trimming were computed from the DNA. This sample has approximately 270,000 clones, with around nine tenths found just once. Germline CDR1 MNHEY, CDR2 SVGAGI. The CDR3 has 13 amino acids. Deletions cut 7 bases from V and 1 base from J, with 10 bases between. This chain uses TRBV6-5 with TRBJ1-1, with D maybe TRBD1 (6 bases). The TCR was taken from a man aged 35-49 years with active or convalescent COVID-19. Sample: peripheral blood. CDR3 coding DNA: TGTGCCAGCACTTGGGGGCGGAACACTGAAGCTTTCTTT. Translation gives CASTWGRNTEAFF.